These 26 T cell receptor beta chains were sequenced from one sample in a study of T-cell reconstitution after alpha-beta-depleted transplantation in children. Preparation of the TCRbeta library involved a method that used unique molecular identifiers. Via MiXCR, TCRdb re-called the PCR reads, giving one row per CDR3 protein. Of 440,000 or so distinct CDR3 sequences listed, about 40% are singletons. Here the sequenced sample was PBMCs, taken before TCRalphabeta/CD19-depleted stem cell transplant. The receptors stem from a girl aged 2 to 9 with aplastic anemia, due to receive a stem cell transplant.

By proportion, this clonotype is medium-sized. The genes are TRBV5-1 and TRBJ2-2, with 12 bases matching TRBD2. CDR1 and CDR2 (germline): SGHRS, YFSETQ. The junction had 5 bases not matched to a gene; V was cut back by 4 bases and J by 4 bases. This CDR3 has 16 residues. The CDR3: CASSVLAGGGTGELFF. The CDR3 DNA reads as TGCGCCAGCAGCGTACTAGCGGGAGGTGGCACCGGGGAGCTGTTTTTT. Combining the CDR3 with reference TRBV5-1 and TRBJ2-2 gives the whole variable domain KAGVTQTPRYLIKTRGQQVTLSCSPISGHRSVSWYQQTPGQGLQFLFEYFSETQRNKGNFPGRFSGRQFSNSRSEMNVSTLELGDSALYLCASSVLAGGGTGELFFGEGSRLTVL.

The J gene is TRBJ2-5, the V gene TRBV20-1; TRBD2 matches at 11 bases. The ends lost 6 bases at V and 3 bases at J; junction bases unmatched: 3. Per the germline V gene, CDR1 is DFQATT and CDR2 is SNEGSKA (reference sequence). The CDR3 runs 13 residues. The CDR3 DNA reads TGCAGTGCGACTAGCGGGGATAAAGAGACCCAGTACTTC. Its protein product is CSATSGDKETQYF.

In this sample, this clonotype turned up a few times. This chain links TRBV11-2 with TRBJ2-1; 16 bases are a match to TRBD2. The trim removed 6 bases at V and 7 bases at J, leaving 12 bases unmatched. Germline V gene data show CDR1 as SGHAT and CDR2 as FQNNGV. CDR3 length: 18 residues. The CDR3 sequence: CASSSRGLAGGPGNEQFF. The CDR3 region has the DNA TGTGCCAGCAGTTCCAGGGGACTAGCGGGAGGGCCAGGTAATGAGCAGTTCTTC.

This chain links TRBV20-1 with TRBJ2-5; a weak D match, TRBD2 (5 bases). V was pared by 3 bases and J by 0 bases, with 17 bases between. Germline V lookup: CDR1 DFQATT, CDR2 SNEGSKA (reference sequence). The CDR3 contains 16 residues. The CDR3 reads CSASDSGLPYQETQYF. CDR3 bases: TGCAGTGCTAGTGATTCAGGACTGCCGTACCAAGAGACCCAGTACTTC.

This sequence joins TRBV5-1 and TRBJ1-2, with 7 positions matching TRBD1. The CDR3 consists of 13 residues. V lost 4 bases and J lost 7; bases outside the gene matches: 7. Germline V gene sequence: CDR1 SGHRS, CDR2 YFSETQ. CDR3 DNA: TGCGCCAGCAGCAACACTGGACAGGCTGGCTACACCTTC. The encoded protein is CASSNTGQAGYTF.

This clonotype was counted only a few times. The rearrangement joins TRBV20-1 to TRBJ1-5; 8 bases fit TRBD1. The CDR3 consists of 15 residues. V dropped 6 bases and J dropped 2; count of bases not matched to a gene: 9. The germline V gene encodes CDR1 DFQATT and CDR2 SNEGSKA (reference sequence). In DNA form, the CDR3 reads TGCAGTGCCGACAGGGGACTAGGTGGCAATCAGCCCCAGCATTTT. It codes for CSADRGLGGNQPQHF.

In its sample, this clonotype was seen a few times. CDR3 amino acids: CASSAGLAGGPTDTQYF. CDR3 nucleotides: TGTGCCAGCAGCGCGGGACTAGCGGGAGGACCCACAGATACGCAGTATTTT. This chain joins TRBV7-3 and TRBJ2-3, with 15 bases matching TRBD2. CDR1 is SGHTA and CDR2 is FQGTGA in the germline V gene. With V trimmed by 5 bases and J by 2 bases, 5 bases remained unmatched. The CDR3 is made up of 17 amino acids.

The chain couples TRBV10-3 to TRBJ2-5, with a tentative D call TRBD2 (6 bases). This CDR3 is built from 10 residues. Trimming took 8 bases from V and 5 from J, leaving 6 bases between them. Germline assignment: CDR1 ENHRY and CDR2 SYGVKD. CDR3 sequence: CAIGGETQYF. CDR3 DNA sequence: TGTGCCATCGGAGGGGAGACCCAGTACTTC.

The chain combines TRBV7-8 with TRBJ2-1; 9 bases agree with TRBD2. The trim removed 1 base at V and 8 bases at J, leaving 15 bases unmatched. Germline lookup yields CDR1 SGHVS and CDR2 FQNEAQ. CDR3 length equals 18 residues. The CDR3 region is CASSLVGISGSTPYEQFF. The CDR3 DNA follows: TGTGCCAGCAGCTTAGTCGGAATTAGCGGGAGTACACCCTATGAGCAGTTCTTC.

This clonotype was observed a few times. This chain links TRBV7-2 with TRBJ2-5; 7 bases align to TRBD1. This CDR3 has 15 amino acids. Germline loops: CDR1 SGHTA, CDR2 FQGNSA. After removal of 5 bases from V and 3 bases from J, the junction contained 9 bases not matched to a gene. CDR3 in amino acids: CASSAQTGWKETQYF. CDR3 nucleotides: TGTGCCAGCAGCGCCCAGACAGGGTGGAAAGAGACCCAGTACTTC.

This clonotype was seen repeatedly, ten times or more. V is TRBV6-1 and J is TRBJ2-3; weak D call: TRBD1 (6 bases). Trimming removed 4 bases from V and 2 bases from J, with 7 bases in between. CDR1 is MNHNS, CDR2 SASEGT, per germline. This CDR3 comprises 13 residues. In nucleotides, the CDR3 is TGTGCCAGCAGTGCGGGACACACAGATACGCAGTATTTT. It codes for CASSAGHTDTQYF.

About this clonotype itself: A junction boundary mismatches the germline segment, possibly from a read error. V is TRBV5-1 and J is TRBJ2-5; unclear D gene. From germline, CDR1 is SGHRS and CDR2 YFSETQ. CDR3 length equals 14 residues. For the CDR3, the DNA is TGCGCCAGCAGCAAAGACGGGTTGGTAGAGACCCAGTCCTTC. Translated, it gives CASSKDGLVETQSF.

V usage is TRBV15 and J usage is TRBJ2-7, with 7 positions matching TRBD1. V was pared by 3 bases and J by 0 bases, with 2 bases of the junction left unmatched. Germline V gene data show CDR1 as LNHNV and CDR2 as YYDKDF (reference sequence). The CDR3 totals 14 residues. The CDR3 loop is CATSSYRGSYEQYF. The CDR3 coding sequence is TGTGCCACCAGCAGCTACAGGGGCTCCTACGAGCAGTACTTC.

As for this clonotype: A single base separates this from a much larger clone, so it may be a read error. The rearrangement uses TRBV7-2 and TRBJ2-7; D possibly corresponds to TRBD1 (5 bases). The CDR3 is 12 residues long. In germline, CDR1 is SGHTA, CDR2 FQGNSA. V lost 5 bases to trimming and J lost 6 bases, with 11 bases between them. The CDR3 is CASSQGVCEQYF. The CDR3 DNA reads TGTGCCAGCAGCCAGGGTGTCTGCGAGCAGTACTTC.

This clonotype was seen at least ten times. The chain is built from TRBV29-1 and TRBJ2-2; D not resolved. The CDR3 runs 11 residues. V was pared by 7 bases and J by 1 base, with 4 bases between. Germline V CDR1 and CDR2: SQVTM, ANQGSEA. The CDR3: CSGKNTGELFF. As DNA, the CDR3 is TGCAGCGGCAAGAACACCGGGGAGCTGTTTTTT.

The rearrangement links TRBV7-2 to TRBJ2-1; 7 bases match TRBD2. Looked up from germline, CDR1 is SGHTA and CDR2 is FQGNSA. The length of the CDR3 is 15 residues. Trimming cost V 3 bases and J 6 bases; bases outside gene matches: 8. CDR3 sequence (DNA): TGTGCCAGCAGCTTTGGGACTACGTCTGGCAATGAGCAGTTCTTC. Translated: CASSFGTTSGNEQFF.

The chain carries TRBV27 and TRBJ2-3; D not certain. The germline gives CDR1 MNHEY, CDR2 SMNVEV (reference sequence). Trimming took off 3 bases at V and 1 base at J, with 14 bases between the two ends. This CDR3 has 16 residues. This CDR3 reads CASSLAPPEGTDTQYF. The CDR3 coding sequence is TGTGCCAGCAGTTTGGCCCCGCCCGAGGGCACAGATACGCAGTATTTT.

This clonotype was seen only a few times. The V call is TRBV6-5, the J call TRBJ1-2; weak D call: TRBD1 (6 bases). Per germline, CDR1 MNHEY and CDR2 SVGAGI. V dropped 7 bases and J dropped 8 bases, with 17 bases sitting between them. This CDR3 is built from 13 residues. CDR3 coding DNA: TGTGCCAGCAACCCGCGGCAGGGGTACGGCTACACCTTC. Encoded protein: CASNPRQGYGYTF.

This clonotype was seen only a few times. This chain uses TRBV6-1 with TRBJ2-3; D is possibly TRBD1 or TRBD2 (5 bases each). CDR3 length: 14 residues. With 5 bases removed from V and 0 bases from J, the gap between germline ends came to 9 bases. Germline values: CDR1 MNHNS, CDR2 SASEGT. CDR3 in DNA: TGTGCCAGCAGTCAAGGGGACAGCACAGATACGCAGTATTTT. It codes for CASSQGDSTDTQYF.

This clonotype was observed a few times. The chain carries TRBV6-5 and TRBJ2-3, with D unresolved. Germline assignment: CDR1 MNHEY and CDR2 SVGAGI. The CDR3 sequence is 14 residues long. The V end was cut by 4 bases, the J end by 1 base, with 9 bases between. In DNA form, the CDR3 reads TGTGCCAGCAGTTTTGAAATGGGCACAGATACGCAGTATTTT. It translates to CASSFEMGTDTQYF.

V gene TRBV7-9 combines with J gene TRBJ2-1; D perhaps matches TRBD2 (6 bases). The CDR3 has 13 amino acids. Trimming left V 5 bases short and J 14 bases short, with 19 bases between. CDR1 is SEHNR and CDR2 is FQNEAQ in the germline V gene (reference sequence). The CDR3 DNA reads TGTGCCAGCAGCCCTGGGGATCAGAGGGAGGAGTTCTTC. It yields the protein CASSPGDQREEFF.

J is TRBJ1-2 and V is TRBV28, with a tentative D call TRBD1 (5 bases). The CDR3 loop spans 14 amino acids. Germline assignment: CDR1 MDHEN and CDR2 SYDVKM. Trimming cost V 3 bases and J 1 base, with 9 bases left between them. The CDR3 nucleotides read TGTGCCAGCAGTTTTACAGGCTTTAACTATGGCTACACCTTC. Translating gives CASSFTGFNYGYTF.

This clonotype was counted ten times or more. CDR3 loop: CATGLAGSYEQYF. The CDR3 bases are TGTGCCACCGGACTAGCGGGAAGCTACGAGCAGTACTTC. The rearrangement uses TRBV12-3 or TRBV12-4 and TRBJ2-7; 12 nucleotides agree with TRBD2. This CDR3 is 13 amino acids long. Trimming removed 10 bases from V and 3 bases from J; junction bases left unmatched: 4.

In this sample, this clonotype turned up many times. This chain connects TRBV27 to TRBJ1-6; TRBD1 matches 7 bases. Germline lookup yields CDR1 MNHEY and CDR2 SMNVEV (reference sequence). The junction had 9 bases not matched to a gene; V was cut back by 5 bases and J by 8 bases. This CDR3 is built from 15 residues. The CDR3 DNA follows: TGTGCCAGCAGTCCCCTGACAGGGAACGATTCACCCCTCCACTTT. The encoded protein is CASSPLTGNDSPLHF.

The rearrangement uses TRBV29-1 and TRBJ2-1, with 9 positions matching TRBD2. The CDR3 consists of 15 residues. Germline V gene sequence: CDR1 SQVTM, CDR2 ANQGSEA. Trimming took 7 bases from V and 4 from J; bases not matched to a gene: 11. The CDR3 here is CSANFLAGQYNEQFF. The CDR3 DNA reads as TGCAGCGCCAACTTTCTAGCGGGGCAATACAATGAGCAGTTCTTC.

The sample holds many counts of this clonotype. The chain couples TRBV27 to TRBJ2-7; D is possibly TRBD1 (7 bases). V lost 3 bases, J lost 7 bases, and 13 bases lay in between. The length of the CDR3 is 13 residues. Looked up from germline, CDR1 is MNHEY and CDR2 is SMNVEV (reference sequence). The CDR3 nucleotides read TGTGCCAGCAGTTTGGGCAGGGGGGTAGAGCAGTACTTC. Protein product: CASSLGRGVEQYF.